A single sample is the source of the 15 T cell receptor beta chains below, sequenced in a study of T cell responses to AZD1222 COVID-19 vaccine. Sequenced by immunoSEQ multiplex PCR; TCRdb stores in-frame clones only, minus some. The table lists some 150,000 clones, about 93% of them singletons. The starting material was peripheral blood, obtained on day 0 of AZD1222 vaccination. Receptors were obtained from an adult in good health.

The chain couples TRBV19 to TRBJ1-2; the match to TRBD1 covers 7 bases. Trimming removed 6 bases from V and 0 bases from J; junction bases left unmatched: 4. The length of the CDR3 is 14 residues. Germline V gives CDR1 LNHDA, CDR2 SQIVND (reference sequence). The CDR3 nucleotides read TGTGCCAGTAGGGGGACAGCGGCTAACTATGGCTACACCTTC. It translates to CASRGTAANYGYTF.

V and J are TRBV30 and TRBJ1-3; D is undetermined. CDR3 length equals 12 residues. Trimming cost V 8 bases and J 0 bases, with 8 bases left between them. From germline, CDR1 is GTSNPN and CDR2 SVGIG (reference sequence). The CDR3 spells CAGLYSGNTIYF. Written as DNA, the CDR3 is TGTGCCGGCCTTTACTCTGGAAACACCATATATTTT.

The chain joins TRBV18 to TRBJ1-1; 10 bases line up with TRBD1. This CDR3 comprises 23 residues. Germline-derived CDR1 and CDR2 are KGHSH and LQKENI. J was trimmed by 0 bases and V by 7 bases; bases with no gene match: 29. DNA for the CDR3: TGTGCCAGCTGCCCTCCTTTGGACCTCGACAGGGGGCGGTGGTGCCCTATGAACACTGAAGCTTTCTTT. It codes for CASCPPLDLDRGRWCPMNTEAFF.

The chain is built from TRBV18 and TRBJ1-2, with TRBD1 identical over 8 bases. In germline, CDR1 is KGHSH, CDR2 LQKENI. This CDR3 has 16 residues. The trim removed 1 base at V and 8 bases at J, leaving 12 bases unmatched. CDR3 in amino acids: CASSPLPGQAVRGYTF. As DNA, the CDR3 is TGTGCCAGCTCACCACTTCCGGGACAGGCGGTGAGAGGCTACACCTTC. The full variable domain, its missing parts supplied by reference TRBV18 and TRBJ1-2, is NAGVMQNPRHLVRRRGQEARLRCSPMKGHSHVYWYRQLPEEGLKFMVYLQKENIIDESGMPKERFSAEFPKEGPSILRIQQVVRGDSAAYFCASSPLPGQAVRGYTFGSGTRLTVV.

CDR3 sequence (DNA): TGTGCCAGCAGCCAAGGGACAGGCTACTATGGCTACACCTTC. It is translated as CASSQGTGYYGYTF. The J gene is TRBJ1-2, the V gene TRBV3-1 (or the pseudogene TRBV3-2); 7 nucleotides match TRBD1. Unmatched junction bases numbered 2, after V lost 1 base and J lost 3 bases. From germline, CDR1 is LGHDT and CDR2 YNNKEL (reference sequence). This CDR3 is built from 14 residues.

The V and J genes are TRBV19 and TRBJ1-1, with D maybe TRBD1 (5 bases). The CDR3 totals 15 residues. Per germline, CDR1 LNHDA and CDR2 SQIVND (reference sequence). The V and J ends lost 3 bases and 4 bases respectively, with 15 bases between them. The DNA for the CDR3 is TGTGCCAGTAGTATGCTGGGTTTTGGGGGCACTGAAGCTTTCTTT. It codes for CASSMLGFGGTEAFF.

V gene TRBV25-1 combines with J gene TRBJ2-1, with TRBD1 identical over 10 bases. Germline CDR1 MGHDK, CDR2 SYGVNS. The CDR3 spans 16 residues. J was trimmed by 5 bases and V by 1 base; bases with no gene match: 5. The CDR3 loop reads CASSESGTGENNEQFF. In DNA form, the CDR3 reads TGTGCCAGCAGTGAATCTGGGACAGGGGAGAACAATGAGCAGTTCTTC.

The chain carries TRBV4-2 and TRBJ1-6; 11 nucleotides agree with TRBD1. The CDR3 is made up of 19 amino acids. The V gene's germline CDR1 is LGHNA and CDR2 YNFKEQ. V lost 0 bases to trimming and J lost 9 bases; unmatched junction nucleotides: 13. The CDR3 loop reads CASSQDLSQGGQGVSPLHF. In nucleotides, the CDR3 is TGTGCCAGCAGCCAAGATCTTTCTCAAGGGGGACAGGGGGTTTCACCCCTCCACTTT.

The genes are TRBV24-1 and TRBJ2-2, with D tentatively TRBD1 (6 bases). From germline, CDR1 is KGHDR and CDR2 SFDVKD. The CDR3 runs 16 residues. Trimming removed 10 bases from V and 0 bases from J, with 17 bases in between. The CDR3 spells CATGAPTGSNTGELFF. The CDR3 DNA follows: TGTGCCACTGGGGCCCCAACAGGGTCGAACACCGGGGAGCTGTTTTTT.

V and J are TRBV21-1 and TRBJ1-5. TRBV21-1 is annotated as a pseudogene. The CDR3 has 14 residues. The CDR3 here is CASTFDMFAGSQHF. The DNA for the CDR3 is TGTGCCAGCACCTTTGACATGTTTGCGGGGTCCCAGCATTTT.

The chain has TRBV6-1 and TRBJ2-1; 9 nucleotides agree with TRBD2. V trimming: 2 bases; J trimming: 8 bases; junction bases outside the gene matches: 7. The CDR3 runs to 15 residues. Germline CDR1 is MNHNS and CDR2 is SASEGT. Here the CDR3 reads CASSEMGGGGDEQFF. CDR3 DNA sequence: TGTGCCAGCAGTGAAATGGGCGGGGGGGGAGATGAGCAGTTCTTC.

This rearrangement joins TRBV28 to TRBJ2-7; D is tentatively TRBD1 or TRBD2 (5 bases each). V was clipped by 8 bases and J by 1 base, with 15 bases between them. The V gene's germline CDR1 is MDHEN and CDR2 SYDVKM. This CDR3 has 14 amino acids. As DNA, the CDR3 is TGTGCCAGCGAGGGGAAGGGATGGTCCTACGAGCAGTACTTC. Protein sequence: CASEGKGWSYEQYF.

CDR3 sequence reads: CASSYDDRDYGYTF. DNA for the CDR3: TGTGCCAGCAGTTATGATGACAGGGACTATGGCTACACCTTC. This sequence joins TRBV6-5 and TRBJ1-2; 7 nucleotides line up with TRBD1. Germline V CDR1 and CDR2: MNHEY, SVGAGI. V gave up 3 bases and J gave up 3 bases; unmatched junction bases: 4. The CDR3 length is 14 residues.

CDR3 sequence (DNA): TGTGCCAGCAGTTACCTCCGTCTCGCGGATAGCACAGATACGCAGTATTTT. This encodes CASSYLRLADSTDTQYF. The chain employs TRBV6-2 or TRBV6-3 and TRBJ2-3; D gene unclear. Germline loops: CDR1 MNHEY, CDR2 SVGEGT. This CDR3 contains 17 residues. V lost 2 bases and J 0 bases, leaving 15 bases between the germline ends.

This clone was recorded once. The CDR3 protein is CASSPGHGTTEAFF. DNA of the CDR3: TGTGCCAGTAGTCCGGGACACGGGACCACTGAAGCTTTCTTT. The chain has TRBV19 and TRBJ1-1, with D perhaps matching TRBD1 (6 bases). Per germline, CDR1 LNHDA and CDR2 SQIVND (reference sequence). The CDR3 has 14 amino acids. V was pared by 5 bases and J by 4 bases, with 14 bases between.